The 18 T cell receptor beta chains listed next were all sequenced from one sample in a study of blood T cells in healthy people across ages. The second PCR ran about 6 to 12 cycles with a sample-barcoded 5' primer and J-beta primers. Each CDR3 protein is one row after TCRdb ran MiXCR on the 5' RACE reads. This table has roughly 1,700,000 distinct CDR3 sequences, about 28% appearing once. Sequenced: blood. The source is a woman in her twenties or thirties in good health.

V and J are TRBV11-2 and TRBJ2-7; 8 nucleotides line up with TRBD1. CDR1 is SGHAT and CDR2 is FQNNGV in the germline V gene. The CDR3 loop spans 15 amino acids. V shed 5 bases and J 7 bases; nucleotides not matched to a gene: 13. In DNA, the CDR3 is TGTGCCAGCAGCGCAAACCCGGACAGGGCGGGGGAGCAGTACTTC. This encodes CASSANPDRAGEQYF.

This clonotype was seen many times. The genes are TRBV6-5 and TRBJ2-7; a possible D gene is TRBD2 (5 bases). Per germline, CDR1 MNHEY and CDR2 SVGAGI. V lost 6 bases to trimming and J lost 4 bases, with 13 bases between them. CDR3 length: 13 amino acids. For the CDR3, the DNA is TGTGCCAGCAGAGCAACTAGTTTATACGAGCAGTACTTC. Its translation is CASRATSLYEQYF.

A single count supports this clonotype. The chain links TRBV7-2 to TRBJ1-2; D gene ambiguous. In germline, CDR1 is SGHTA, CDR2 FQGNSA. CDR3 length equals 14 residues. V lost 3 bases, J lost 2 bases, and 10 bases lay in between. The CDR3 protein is CTSSFLTINYGYTF. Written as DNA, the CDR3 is TGTACCAGCAGCTTCCTAACAATAAACTATGGCTACACCTTC.

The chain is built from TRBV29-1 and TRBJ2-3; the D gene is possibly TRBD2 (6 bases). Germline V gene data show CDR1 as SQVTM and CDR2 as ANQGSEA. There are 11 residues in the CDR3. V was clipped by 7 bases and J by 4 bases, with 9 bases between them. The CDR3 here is CSGREADTQYF. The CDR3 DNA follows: TGCAGCGGGAGGGAGGCAGATACGCAGTATTTT.

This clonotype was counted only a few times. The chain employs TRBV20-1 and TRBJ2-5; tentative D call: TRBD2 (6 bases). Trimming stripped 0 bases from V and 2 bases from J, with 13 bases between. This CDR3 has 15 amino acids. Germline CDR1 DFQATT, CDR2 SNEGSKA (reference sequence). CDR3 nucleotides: TGCAGTGCTAGAGATCAGAGGAGGGATCAAGAGACCCAGTACTTC. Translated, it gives CSARDQRRDQETQYF.

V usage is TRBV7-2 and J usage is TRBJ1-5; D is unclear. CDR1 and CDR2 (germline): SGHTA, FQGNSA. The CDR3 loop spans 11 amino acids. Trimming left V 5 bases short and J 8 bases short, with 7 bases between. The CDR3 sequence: CASSPEEPQHF. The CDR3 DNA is TGTGCCAGCAGCCCGGAGGAGCCCCAGCATTTT. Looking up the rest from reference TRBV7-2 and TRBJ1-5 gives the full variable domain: GAGVSQSPSNKVTEKGKDVELRCDPISGHTALYWYRQSLGQGLEFLIYFQGNSAPDKSGLPSDRFSAERTGGSVSTLTIQRTQQEDSAVYLCASSPEEPQHFGDGTRLSIL.

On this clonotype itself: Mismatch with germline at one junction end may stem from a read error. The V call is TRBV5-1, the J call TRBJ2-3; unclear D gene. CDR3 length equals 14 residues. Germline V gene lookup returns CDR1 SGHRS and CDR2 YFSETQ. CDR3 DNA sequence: TGCGCCAGCAGCTTGGAGGGTAGCACGGATACGCAGTGTTTT. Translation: CASSLEGSTDTQCF.

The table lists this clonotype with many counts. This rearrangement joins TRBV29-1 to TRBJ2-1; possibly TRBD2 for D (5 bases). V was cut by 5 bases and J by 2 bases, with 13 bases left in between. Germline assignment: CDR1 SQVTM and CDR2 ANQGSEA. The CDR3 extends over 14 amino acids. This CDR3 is CSVWLAGAYNEQFF. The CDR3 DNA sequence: TGCAGCGTTTGGCTAGCAGGCGCCTACAATGAGCAGTTCTTC.

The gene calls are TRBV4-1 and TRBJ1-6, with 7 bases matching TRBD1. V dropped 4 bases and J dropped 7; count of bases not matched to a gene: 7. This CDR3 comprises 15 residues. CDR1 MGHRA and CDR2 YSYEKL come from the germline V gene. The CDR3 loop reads CASSRSDRKNSPLHF. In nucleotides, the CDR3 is TGCGCCAGCAGCCGATCGGACAGGAAGAATTCACCCCTCCACTTT.

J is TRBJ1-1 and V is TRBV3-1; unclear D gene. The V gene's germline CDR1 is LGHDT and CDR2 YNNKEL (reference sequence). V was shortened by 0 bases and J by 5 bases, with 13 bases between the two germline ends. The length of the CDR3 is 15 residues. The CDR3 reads CASSQDSGRWTEAFF. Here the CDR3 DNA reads TGTGCCAGCAGCCAAGATTCGGGTAGGTGGACTGAAGCTTTCTTT.

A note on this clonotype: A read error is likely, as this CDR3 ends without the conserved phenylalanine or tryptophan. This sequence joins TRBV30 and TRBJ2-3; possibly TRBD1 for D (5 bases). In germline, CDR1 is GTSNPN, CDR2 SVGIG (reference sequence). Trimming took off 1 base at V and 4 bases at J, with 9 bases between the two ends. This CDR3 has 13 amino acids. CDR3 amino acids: CAWSGGVPDTQYV. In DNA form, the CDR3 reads TGTGCCTGGAGTGGGGGCGTCCCAGATACGCAGTATGTT.

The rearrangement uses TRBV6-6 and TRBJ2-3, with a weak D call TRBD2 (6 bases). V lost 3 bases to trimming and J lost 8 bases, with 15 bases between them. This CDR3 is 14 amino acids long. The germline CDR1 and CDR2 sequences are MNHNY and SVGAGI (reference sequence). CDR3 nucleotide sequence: TGTGCCAGCAGTTATCCGGGGACTGCAAGTACGCAGTATTTT. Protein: CASSYPGTASTQYF.

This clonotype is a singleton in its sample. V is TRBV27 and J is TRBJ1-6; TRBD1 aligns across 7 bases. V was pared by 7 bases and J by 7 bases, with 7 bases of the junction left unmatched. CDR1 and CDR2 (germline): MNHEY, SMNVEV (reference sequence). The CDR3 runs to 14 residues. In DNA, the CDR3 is TGTGCCAGCACCCAGGGGGGGTCGAATTCACCCCTCCACTTT. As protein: CASTQGGSNSPLHF.

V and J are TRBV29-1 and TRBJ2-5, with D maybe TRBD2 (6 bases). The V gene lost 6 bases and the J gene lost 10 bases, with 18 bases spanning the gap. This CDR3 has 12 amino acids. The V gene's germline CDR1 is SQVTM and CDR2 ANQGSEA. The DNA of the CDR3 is TGCAGCGTGGACGCAGCCGGGGAGGTCCAGTACTTC. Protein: CSVDAAGEVQYF.

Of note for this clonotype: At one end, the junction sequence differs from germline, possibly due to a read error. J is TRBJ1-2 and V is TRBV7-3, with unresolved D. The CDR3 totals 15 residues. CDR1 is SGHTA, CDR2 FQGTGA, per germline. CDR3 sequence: CASSSAQPGDYGCTF. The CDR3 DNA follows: TGTGCCAGCAGCTCGGCCCAGCCAGGAGATTATGGCTGCACCTTC.

CDR3 protein: CASEPGDSPYGYTF. The CDR3 DNA reads as TGTGCCAGCGAACCGGGAGACTCCCCATATGGCTACACCTTC. The chain employs TRBV6-1 and TRBJ1-2; unclear D gene. The CDR3 runs to 14 residues. Germline assignment: CDR1 MNHNS and CDR2 SASEGT. Trimming took off 8 bases at V and 5 bases at J, with 18 bases between the two ends.

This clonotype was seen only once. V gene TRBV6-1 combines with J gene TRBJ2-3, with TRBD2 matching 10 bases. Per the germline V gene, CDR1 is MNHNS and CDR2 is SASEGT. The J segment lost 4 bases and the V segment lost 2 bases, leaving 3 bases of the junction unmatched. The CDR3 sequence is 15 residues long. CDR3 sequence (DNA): TGTGCCAGCAGTGAAACCAGCGGGGGGGCAGATACGCAGTATTTT. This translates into CASSETSGGADTQYF.

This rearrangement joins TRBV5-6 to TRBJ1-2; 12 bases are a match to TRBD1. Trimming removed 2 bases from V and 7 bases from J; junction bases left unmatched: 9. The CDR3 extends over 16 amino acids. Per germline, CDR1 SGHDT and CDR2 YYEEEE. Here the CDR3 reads CASSFSGTGGLSGYTF. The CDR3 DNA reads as TGTGCCAGCAGCTTCTCCGGGACAGGGGGCCTCAGTGGCTACACCTTC.